Listed here are 22 T cell receptor beta chains from one sample, sequenced in a study of T cells in Graves' hyperthyroidism and ophthalmopathy. TCR beta CDR3 regions were amplified from RNA. First-round RT-PCR of the TCR CDR3 relied on the HTBI primer set. Each CDR3 protein is one row after TCRdb ran MiXCR on the multiplex PCR reads. The sample lists about 610,000 distinct CDR3 sequences, roughly 14% occurring once. What was sequenced was blood. The receptors were gathered from a woman between 40 and 55 years old with Graves' ophthalmopathy.

This clonotype was seen repeatedly, ten times or more. The chain uses TRBV2 and TRBJ1-1; D is possibly TRBD1 (5 bases). The V end was cut by 1 base, the J end by 0 bases, with 12 bases between. The CDR3 runs 16 residues. CDR1 is SNHLY, CDR2 FYNNEI, per germline. CDR3 residues: CASSEEGEFVNTEAFF. The CDR3 DNA sequence: TGTGCCAGCAGTGAAGAAGGGGAATTCGTGAACACTGAAGCTTTCTTT. Based on the CDR3 plus reference TRBV2 and TRBJ1-1, the full variable domain is EPEVTQTPSHQVTQMGQEVILRCVPISNHLYFYWYRQILGQKVEFLVSFYNNEISEKSEIFDDQFSVERPDGSNFTLKIRSTKLEDSAMYFCASSEEGEFVNTEAFFGQGTRLTVV.

This clonotype was recorded many times. This rearrangement joins TRBV12-3 or TRBV12-4 to TRBJ2-7; 14 bases map to TRBD2. The CDR3 length is 16 residues. J was trimmed by 4 bases and V by 5 bases; bases with no gene match: 7. DNA of the CDR3: TGTGCCAGCAGTCCCGGACTAGCGGGAGGATCGTACGAGCAGTACTTC. Its protein product is CASSPGLAGGSYEQYF.

Many counts were recorded for this clonotype. J is TRBJ2-7 and V is TRBV28, with 12 bases lining up with TRBD2. CDR3 length equals 18 residues. The germline V gene has CDR1 MDHEN and CDR2 SYDVKM. V lost 2 bases, J lost 3 bases, and 11 bases stayed unmatched. This CDR3 is CASSLRLAGEIPLYEQYF. CDR3 DNA sequence: TGTGCCAGCAGTTTAAGACTAGCGGGAGAAATCCCCCTCTACGAGCAGTACTTC.

This clonotype showed up many times. The rearrangement joins TRBV13 to TRBJ2-5, with a weak D call TRBD1 (5 bases). Trimming shortened V by 5 bases and J by 1 base, and 8 bases separated the two germline ends. The CDR3 length is 13 residues. In germline, CDR1 is PRHDT, CDR2 FYEKMQ (reference sequence). Here the CDR3 DNA reads TGTGCCAGCAGCCAAGACAGCCAAGAGACCCAGTACTTC. Residues: CASSQDSQETQYF.

This clonotype was recorded many times. The CDR3 reads CASSYIPGGSETQYF. The CDR3 nucleotides are TGTGCCAGCAGCTACATACCCGGGGGATCGGAGACCCAGTACTTC. The gene calls are TRBV7-6 and TRBJ2-5, with D perhaps TRBD2 (6 bases). CDR3 size: 15 residues. Germline assignment: CDR1 SGHVS and CDR2 FNYEAQ. Trimming stripped 4 bases from V and 5 bases from J, with 17 bases between.

This clonotype was observed many times. The chain carries TRBV6-1 and TRBJ2-5; 7 bases are a match to TRBD2. With 6 bases clipped from V and 0 bases from J, the junction kept 10 bases outside the gene matches. Germline V CDR1 and CDR2: MNHNS, SASEGT. The CDR3 contains 16 residues. The DNA of the CDR3 is TGTGCCAGCAGCGTCGGGACTACTTCACACCAAGAGACCCAGTACTTC. Residues: CASSVGTTSHQETQYF.

V is TRBV12-3 or TRBV12-4 and J is TRBJ2-7; 8 bases fit TRBD1. This CDR3 has 15 residues. Germline trimming cut 6 bases from V and 2 bases from J; bases unmatched to any gene: 9. The CDR3 nucleotides are TGTGCCAGCAGCCAATTAGGGACAGGAGCCTACGAGCAGTACTTC. Protein sequence: CASSQLGTGAYEQYF.

The V and J genes are TRBV20-1 and TRBJ2-2; possibly TRBD1 for D (5 bases). The CDR3 contains 16 residues. Looked up from germline, CDR1 is DFQATT and CDR2 is SNEGSKA (reference sequence). V gave up 0 bases and J gave up 8 bases, with 19 bases separating them. The CDR3 bases are TGCAGTGCTAGAGATCGAATACGTGGGGCCGCGGGGGAGCTGTTTTTT. It yields the protein CSARDRIRGAAGELFF.

This clonotype was observed at least ten times. The rearrangement uses TRBV10-3 and TRBJ2-5; TRBD1 might be the D (5 bases). The germline V gene has CDR1 ENHRY and CDR2 SYGVKD. V lost 3 bases to trimming and J lost 5 bases, with 13 bases between them. CDR3 length equals 14 residues. The CDR3 coding sequence is TGTGCCATCAGTGACATAGGGGCGAGGGAGACCCAGTACTTC. It yields the protein CAISDIGARETQYF.

This clonotype was seen repeatedly, ten times or more. The chain employs TRBV11-1 and TRBJ2-7, with TRBD2 matching over 12 bases. Germline V gene lookup returns CDR1 SGHAT and CDR2 FQDESV (reference sequence). With V trimmed by 1 base and J by 5 bases, 3 bases remained unmatched. CDR3 size: 15 residues. The CDR3 DNA sequence: TGTGCCAGCAGCTTAGGGACTAGCGGGAAGGACGAGCAGTACTTC. It specifies CASSLGTSGKDEQYF.

This clonotype came up a few times. The chain has TRBV7-3 and TRBJ2-7; tentatively, D is TRBD1 or TRBD2 (5 bases each). The V end was cut by 5 bases, the J end by 6 bases, with 14 bases between. The CDR3 is 13 residues long. Per germline, CDR1 SGHTA and CDR2 FQGTGA. The CDR3 DNA reads TGTGCCAGCAGCCCGAGGATTGGGGGCGAGCAGTACTTC. Translating it yields CASSPRIGGEQYF. Full variable domain (missing parts from reference TRBV7-3 and TRBJ2-7): GAGVSQTPSNKVTEKGKYVELRCDPISGHTALYWYRQSLGQGPEFLIYFQGTGAADDSGLPNDRFFAVRPEGSVSTLKIQRTERGDSAVYLCASSPRIGGEQYFGPGTRLTVT.

In this sample, this clonotype turned up many times. V usage is TRBV6-2 or TRBV6-3 and J usage is TRBJ2-7, with 8 nucleotides matching TRBD2. The ends lost 5 bases at V and 4 bases at J; junction bases unmatched: 10. The CDR3 is 15 amino acids. Germline V gene lookup returns CDR1 MNHEY and CDR2 SVGEGT. The CDR3 sequence is CASSRLALKSYEQYF. The CDR3 DNA sequence: TGTGCCAGCAGTAGACTAGCGTTGAAGTCGTACGAGCAGTACTTC.

DNA of the CDR3: TGTGCCAGCAGTGATGGACTAGCGGGGGACTACGAGCAGTACTTC. This sequence encodes CASSDGLAGDYEQYF. This chain connects TRBV28 to TRBJ2-7; 13 nucleotides line up with TRBD2. Unmatched junction bases numbered 4, after V lost 5 bases and J lost 3 bases. The CDR3 extends over 15 amino acids. The germline gives CDR1 MDHEN, CDR2 SYDVKM.

This clonotype was counted a few times. One base away lies a much larger clone, so this may be a sequencing read error. The rearrangement uses TRBV27 and TRBJ2-2, with a weak D call TRBD2 (6 bases). The CDR3 runs 14 residues. CDR1 MNHEY and CDR2 SMNVEV come from the germline V gene (reference sequence). The CDR3 sequence: CASRRDFNTGELLF. CDR3 DNA sequence: TGTGCCAGCAGACGGGACTTCAACACCGGGGAGCTGCTTTTT.

This clonotype was found many times. The V gene is TRBV12-5, the J gene TRBJ2-2; either TRBD1 or TRBD2 may fit D (5 bases each). The CDR3 length is 13 residues. The germline V and J ends were trimmed by 3 bases and 5 bases, with 7 bases remaining between them. Germline lookup yields CDR1 LGHNT and CDR2 FRNRAP. CDR3 nucleotides: TGTGCTAGTGGTTTCGAGGGGACCGGGGAGCTGTTTTTT. Translating it yields CASGFEGTGELFF.

This clonotype was seen at least ten times. For the CDR3, the DNA is TGTGCCAGCAAGTCGACTAGCGGGTCTCGGGAGCAGTACTTC. It yields the protein CASKSTSGSREQYF. The V call is TRBV13, the J call TRBJ2-7; 10 nucleotides line up with TRBD2. CDR1 and CDR2 (germline): PRHDT, FYEKMQ (reference sequence). CDR3 length: 14 amino acids. Unmatched junction bases numbered 10, after V lost 7 bases and J lost 7 bases.

At least ten counts were recorded for this clonotype. The chain links TRBV28 to TRBJ1-3; D gene unclear. CDR3 length: 12 amino acids. Trimming shortened V by 11 bases and J by 8 bases, and 16 bases separated the two germline ends. Germline V gives CDR1 MDHEN, CDR2 SYDVKM. CDR3 bases: TGTGCCGCCCATTCAGCGTCCGACACCATATATTTT. Protein product: CAAHSASDTIYF.

This clonotype was observed many times. V is TRBV6-2 or TRBV6-3 and J is TRBJ2-7; no clear D. The ends were cut back, 5 bases at V and 4 bases at J, with 6 bases in the middle. The CDR3 runs 11 residues. Germline CDR1 MNHEY, CDR2 SVGEGT. In DNA form, the CDR3 reads TGTGCCAGCAGTCCTCCTTACGAGCAGTACTTC. It translates to CASSPPYEQYF.

Ten or more counts support this clonotype. The CDR3 bases are TGTGCCAGCAGTCTAACAGGGGGCCATCAGCCCCAGCATTTT. Encoded protein: CASSLTGGHQPQHF. This chain uses TRBV7-9 with TRBJ1-5; 9 positions match TRBD1. CDR3 length equals 14 residues. Germline V gene lookup returns CDR1 SEHNR and CDR2 FQNEAQ (reference sequence). V was clipped by 6 bases and J by 5 bases; unmatched bases: 5.

This clonotype showed up just a few times. The chain recombines TRBV3-1 with TRBJ1-2; D remains unclear. The CDR3 covers 13 residues. Germline-derived CDR1 and CDR2 are LGHDT and YNNKEL (reference sequence). Deletions cut 2 bases from V and 6 bases from J, with 10 bases between. CDR3 amino acids: CASSQQTSDGYTF. CDR3 DNA: TGTGCCAGCAGCCAACAGACCTCTGATGGCTACACCTTC. The whole variable domain, remainder taken from reference TRBV3-1 and TRBJ1-2, is DTAVSQTPKYLVTQMGNDKSIKCEQNLGHDTMYWYKQDSKKFLKIMFSYNNKELIINETVPNRFSPKSPDKAHLNLHINSLELGDSAVYFCASSQQTSDGYTFGSGTRLTVV.

This clonotype was picked up many times. The chain couples TRBV19 to TRBJ2-7, with D perhaps matching TRBD2 (6 bases). The CDR3 is 13 amino acids. V was pared by 1 base and J by 5 bases, with 9 bases between. Per the germline V gene, CDR1 is LNHDA and CDR2 is SQIVND (reference sequence). DNA for the CDR3: TGTGCCAGTAGTATAGGGGGACTGAACGAGCAGTACTTC. Its translation: CASSIGGLNEQYF.

The CDR3 is CASSQNHRSSYEQYF. For the CDR3, the DNA is TGCGCCAGCAGCCAAAACCACAGGTCCTCCTACGAGCAGTACTTC. The V gene is TRBV4-1, the J gene TRBJ2-7, with D tentatively TRBD1 (5 bases). V lost 2 bases and J 0 bases, leaving 11 bases between the germline ends. CDR3 length equals 15 residues. Germline V gives CDR1 MGHRA, CDR2 YSYEKL.